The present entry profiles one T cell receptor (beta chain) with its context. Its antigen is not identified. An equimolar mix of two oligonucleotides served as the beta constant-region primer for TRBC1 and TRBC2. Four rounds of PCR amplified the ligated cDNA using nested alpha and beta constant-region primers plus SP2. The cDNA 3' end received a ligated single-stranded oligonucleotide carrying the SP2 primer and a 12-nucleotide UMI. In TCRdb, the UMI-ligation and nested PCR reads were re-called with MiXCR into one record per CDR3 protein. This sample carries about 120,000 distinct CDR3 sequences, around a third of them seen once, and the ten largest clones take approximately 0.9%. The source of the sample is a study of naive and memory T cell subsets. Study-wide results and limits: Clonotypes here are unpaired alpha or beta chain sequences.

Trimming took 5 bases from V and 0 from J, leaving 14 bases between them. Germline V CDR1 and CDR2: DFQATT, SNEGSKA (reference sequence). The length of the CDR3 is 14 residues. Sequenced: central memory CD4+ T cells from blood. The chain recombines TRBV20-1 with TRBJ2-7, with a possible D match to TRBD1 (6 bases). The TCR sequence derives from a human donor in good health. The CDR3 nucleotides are TGCAGTGCTTCTAGGACAGAGAGCTCCTACGAGCAGTACTTC. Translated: CSASRTESSYEQYF.